This TCR beta chain comes out of a study of human T cells and chemical hapten exposure. Background on the study: For sensitization, 2% DPC was applied to an approximately 2 cm by approximately 2 cm patch of upper inner arm skin. Study results and limitations: It was expanded TCRs that formed significantly more large CDR3 similarity clusters than controls did. The donor cohort had alopecia, so its immune response may not match that of healthy people.

TCRdb reprocessed the RACE reads via MiXCR and lists one record per CDR3 protein. This sample yields fewer than 150,000 distinct CDR3 sequences, of which roughly 13% are seen a single time; around 0.84% belongs to the top ten. As regards this clonotype: Its antigen is not known.

The time point: patch test 1, 2 weeks after DPC sensitization. The sample's treatment: therapeutic diphenylcyclopropenone sensitization with weekly scalp DPC. Trimming cost V 4 bases and J 8 bases, with 8 bases left between them. The CDR3 has 11 residues. Germline V gives CDR1 MNHEY, CDR2 SVGEGT. This specimen consisted of whole blood, obtained in connection with sensitization to the hapten diphenylcyclopropenone (DPC). The receptor was derived from a man younger than 35 with alopecia areata. Some clones in this sample may be carry-over from other donors' samples. The rearrangement links TRBV6-2 or TRBV6-3 to TRBJ1-1; D unclear. This CDR3 is CASSSPGEAFF. The CDR3 DNA follows: TGTGCCAGCAGTTCGCCGGGAGAAGCTTTCTTT.